This T cell receptor beta chain was recorded in a study of blood T cell repertoires in COVID-19. Background on the study: Samples taken during acute and convalescent COVID-19 were collected in the United States, Italy and Spain. T cells, B-cell-depleted T cells, or PBMCs provided the cDNA or gDNA that served as material.

While infection was still active, Seattle patients were enrolled and then followed longitudinally. The V and J ends lost 1 base and 2 bases respectively, with 5 bases between them. The CDR3 spans 13 residues. CDR1 is SGHNT and CDR2 is YENEEA in the germline V gene. In the original workflow: It was from reference gene primer amplification that nucleated cell counts were estimated. TCRdb keeps only in-frame clones here, not all; method: immunoSEQ multiplex PCR. V and J calls and clone size are copied from that table; D and trimming were computed from the DNA. The sample contains under 200,000 clones, 70% to 80% of which appear only once.

The sample comprised peripheral blood. The chain recombines TRBV11-3 with TRBJ2-5; possible D gene TRBD2, 5 bases. This TCR derives from a woman aged 40-49 years with COVID-19, enrolled during active disease. The CDR3 DNA follows: TGTGCCAGCAGCTTAGGAGGGCAAGAGACCCAGTACTTC. It specifies CASSLGGQETQYF.